In its sample, the clone carrying this T cell receptor beta chain was seen many times. Trimming left V 5 bases short and J 3 bases short, with 14 bases between. Germline lookup yields CDR1 SGHAT and CDR2 FQNNGV. This CDR3 has 15 residues. The sample belongs to a study of T cell repertoires in cytomegalovirus infection. Each CDR3 protein gets one entry after TCRdb re-called the reads with MiXCR. The sample has roughly 500,000 distinct CDR3 sequences; about 10% are singletons. This receptor was obtained from a human donor in good health (CMV status not recorded). Some clones in this sample may be carry-over from other donors' samples. The chain employs TRBV11-2 and TRBJ2-1, with a possible D match to TRBD1 (6 bases). Sequencing used PBMCs. The CDR3 sequence is CASSRTQGFYNEQFF. Here the CDR3 DNA reads TGTGCCAGCAGCCGAACACAGGGCTTCTACAATGAGCAGTTCTTC.